Listed here are 26 T cell receptor beta chains from one sample, sequenced in a study of blood T cell repertoires in COVID-19. The data were produced by immunoSEQ multiplex PCR, yet TCRdb's version contains in-frame clones alone and is incomplete. This table has fewer than 350,000 clones, around 85% appearing once. Sequencing input: peripheral blood. These receptors came from a woman aged 50 to 60 with active or convalescent COVID-19.

The genes are TRBV3-1 (or the pseudogene TRBV3-2) and TRBJ2-1, with a weak D call TRBD2 (5 bases). In germline, CDR1 is LGHDT, CDR2 YNNKEL (reference sequence). CDR3 length: 16 amino acids. Trimming took off 2 bases at V and 7 bases at J, with 18 bases between the two ends. The CDR3 region has the DNA TGTGCCAGCAGCCAAAATCCCCTAACCCGAGGGAATGAGCAGTTCTTC. As protein: CASSQNPLTRGNEQFF.

This chain links TRBV5-1 with TRBJ1-4; possibly TRBD1 for D (6 bases). CDR1 and CDR2 (germline): SGHRS, YFSETQ. The CDR3 contains 14 residues. The V end lost 5 bases, the J end lost 0 bases, and 8 bases lay between the germline ends. The CDR3 DNA sequence: TGCGCCAGCAGACAGGGTACAACTAATGAAAAACTGTTTTTT. This translates into CASRQGTTNEKLFF.

The rearrangement joins TRBV28 to TRBJ2-2; tentative D call: TRBD2 (6 bases). Trimming stripped 7 bases from V and 5 bases from J, with 11 bases between. This CDR3 contains 13 residues. Germline V gene sequence: CDR1 MDHEN, CDR2 SYDVKM. The CDR3 region has the DNA TGTGCCAGCACACAAGGAGGGACCGGGGAGCTGTTTTTT. It codes for CASTQGGTGELFF.

The chain links TRBV5-1 to TRBJ1-2, with D possibly being TRBD1 (5 bases). Looked up from germline, CDR1 is SGHRS and CDR2 is YFSETQ. This CDR3 has 13 residues. Trimming removed 2 bases from V and 4 bases from J, with 9 bases in between. CDR3: CASSFETAYGYTF. The CDR3 nucleotides are TGCGCCAGCAGCTTTGAGACAGCCTATGGCTACACCTTC.

The chain is built from TRBV6-5 and TRBJ1-1, with D maybe TRBD1 (6 bases). Germline values: CDR1 MNHEY, CDR2 SVGAGI. V lost 6 bases and J lost 3, with 11 bases in between. The length of the CDR3 is 13 residues. The CDR3 is CASSPTGYTEAFF. The CDR3 nucleotides read TGTGCCAGCAGCCCGACAGGATACACTGAAGCTTTCTTT.

The V call is TRBV15, the J call TRBJ2-7; perhaps TRBD2 as D (6 bases). V shed 4 bases and J shed 4 bases, with 8 bases lying between them. The germline gives CDR1 LNHNV, CDR2 YYDKDF (reference sequence). The CDR3 has 12 amino acids. In DNA form, the CDR3 reads TGTGCCACCAGCATGGGACTTTACGAGCAGTACTTC. It encodes CATSMGLYEQYF.

J is TRBJ1-6 and V is TRBV6-5; a weak D match, TRBD1 (6 bases). The CDR3 has 13 amino acids. Trimming took 5 bases from V and 10 from J, leaving 12 bases between them. Germline CDR1 and CDR2: MNHEY and SVGAGI. The DNA for the CDR3 is TGTGCCAGCAGTCAGGGGCCGGGATCACCCCTCCACTTT. This gives the protein CASSQGPGSPLHF.

The chain links TRBV19 to TRBJ2-2; tentatively, D is TRBD1 (6 bases). V lost 7 bases and J lost 1, with 10 bases in between. Germline values: CDR1 LNHDA, CDR2 SQIVND (reference sequence). The CDR3 loop spans 14 amino acids. The CDR3 sequence is CASNRGQNTGELFF. The CDR3 nucleotides read TGTGCCAGTAACCGGGGACAGAACACCGGGGAGCTGTTTTTT.

V usage is TRBV29-1 and J usage is TRBJ1-2; D perhaps matches TRBD1 (6 bases). The germline CDR1 and CDR2 sequences are SQVTM and ANQGSEA. V shed 4 bases and J shed 2 bases, with 14 bases lying between them. This CDR3 has 14 residues. The CDR3 sequence: CSVAAGAGNYGYTF. The CDR3 DNA reads TGCAGCGTTGCGGCAGGGGCTGGAAACTATGGCTACACCTTC.

V and J are TRBV12-5 and TRBJ2-1; maybe TRBD2 (7 bases). CDR1 is LGHNT and CDR2 is FRNRAP in the germline V gene. The V end was cut by 10 bases, the J end by 1 base, with 32 bases between. This CDR3 spans 20 amino acids. The CDR3 bases are TGTGCTATACCCCCGGGGGCTAGCGGCCTTCAAGTTCGATCCTACAATGAGCAGTTCTTC. Translated: CAIPPGASGLQVRSYNEQFF.

The CDR3 nucleotides are TGCGCCAGCCATCAAGGGACTAGCCCTTCCTACGAGCAGTACTTC. It yields the protein CASHQGTSPSYEQYF. The rearrangement uses TRBV5-1 and TRBJ2-7; 9 nucleotides agree with TRBD2. This CDR3 contains 15 residues. From germline, CDR1 is SGHRS and CDR2 YFSETQ. With 7 bases clipped from V and 1 base from J, the junction kept 9 bases outside the gene matches.

This sequence joins TRBV14 and TRBJ1-6; D unresolved. Germline V gene lookup returns CDR1 SGHDN and CDR2 FVKESK. CDR3 length equals 15 residues. Deletions cut 1 base from V and 8 bases from J, with 12 bases between. CDR3 amino acids: CASSQVSGMDSPLHF. CDR3 in DNA: TGTGCCAGCAGCCAAGTATCGGGGATGGATTCACCCCTCCACTTT.

This rearrangement joins TRBV7-9 to TRBJ2-5, with a weak D call TRBD1 (6 bases). The CDR3 has 14 amino acids. V was trimmed by 5 bases and J by 7 bases, leaving 17 bases between them. Germline V CDR1 and CDR2: SEHNR, FQNEAQ (reference sequence). The CDR3 region is CASSNQGRGGTQYF. The CDR3 bases are TGTGCCAGCAGCAATCAGGGGCGAGGGGGGACCCAGTACTTC.

The chain couples TRBV11-2 to TRBJ2-2; tentatively, D is TRBD1 (7 bases). CDR3 length: 19 residues. CDR1 and CDR2 (germline): SGHAT, FQNNGV. V lost 7 bases to trimming and J lost 2 bases, with 26 bases between them. CDR3 nucleotides: TGTGCCAGCACAAGGAGGGGTACTACGGCAGGGGGAAACACCGGGGAGCTGTTTTTT. It yields the protein CASTRRGTTAGGNTGELFF.

The chain links TRBV5-1 to TRBJ1-5; D might be TRBD1 (5 bases). The V gene lost 3 bases and the J gene lost 0 bases, with 10 bases spanning the gap. The CDR3 contains 15 residues. Per the germline V gene, CDR1 is SGHRS and CDR2 is YFSETQ. CDR3 coding DNA: TGCGCCAGCAGCTGGGGGGAGAGTAGCAATCAGCCCCAGCATTTT. Protein: CASSWGESSNQPQHF.

This sequence joins TRBV29-1 and TRBJ2-1; 11 bases match TRBD2. The V segment lost 5 bases and the J segment 6 bases; nucleotides outside the gene matches: 6. Germline CDR1 SQVTM, CDR2 ANQGSEA. The CDR3 length is 14 residues. CDR3 region: CSVPGLAASNEQFF. The CDR3 DNA reads TGCAGCGTTCCGGGACTAGCGGCCTCCAATGAGCAGTTCTTC.

This clone has just a few counts. The chain recombines TRBV6-2 or TRBV6-3 with TRBJ2-2; 10 bases map to TRBD2. From germline, CDR1 is MNHEY and CDR2 SVGEGT. V lost 5 bases, J lost 1 base, and 4 bases stayed unmatched. The CDR3 has 16 amino acids. In DNA form, the CDR3 reads TGTGCCAGCAGTCCCGTAGCGGGAGGGAACACCGGGGAGCTGTTTTTT. Residues: CASSPVAGGNTGELFF.

The chain carries TRBV7-9 and TRBJ1-2, with 8 nucleotides matching TRBD1. CDR3 size: 14 residues. Per the germline V gene, CDR1 is SEHNR and CDR2 is FQNEAQ (reference sequence). V gave up 5 bases and J gave up 8 bases; unmatched junction bases: 10. Here the CDR3 DNA reads TGTGCCAGCAGCCCTAGGGACAGGCAGAGGGGCTACACCTTC. Protein: CASSPRDRQRGYTF.

The chain joins TRBV28 to TRBJ2-2; D is perhaps TRBD1 (6 bases). The germline V gene has CDR1 MDHEN and CDR2 SYDVKM. This CDR3 region has 15 residues. V was pared by 3 bases and J by 4 bases, with 12 bases between. CDR3 in DNA: TGTGCCAGCAGTTTCAGGGGCCCGGGCACCGGGGAGCTGTTTTTT. It yields the protein CASSFRGPGTGELFF.

The V call is TRBV5-1, the J call TRBJ2-5; 8 nucleotides align to TRBD1. Trimming cost V 4 bases and J 5 bases; bases outside gene matches: 7. This CDR3 has 14 amino acids. Germline values: CDR1 SGHRS, CDR2 YFSETQ. This CDR3 is CASSRTRTGETQYF. The CDR3 nucleotides are TGCGCCAGCAGCCGGACCAGGACAGGGGAGACCCAGTACTTC.

The CDR3 nucleotides read TGCGCCAGCAGCTTGGATCCTAGCTCCTCCTACAATGAGCAGTTCTTC. Translation: CASSLDPSSSYNEQFF. This sequence joins TRBV5-1 and TRBJ2-1, with D possibly TRBD2 on 5 matching bases. CDR3 length: 16 amino acids. With 0 bases removed from V and 0 bases from J, the gap between germline ends came to 10 bases. Germline V lookup: CDR1 SGHRS, CDR2 YFSETQ. The entire variable domain, with the rest obtained from reference TRBV5-1 and TRBJ2-1, is as follows: KAGVTQTPRYLIKTRGQQVTLSCSPISGHRSVSWYQQTPGQGLQFLFEYFSETQRNKGNFPGRFSGRQFSNSRSEMNVSTLELGDSALYLCASSLDPSSSYNEQFFGPGTRLTVL.

The chain employs TRBV7-2 and TRBJ2-7, with 11 bases identical to TRBD2. The CDR3 is 15 amino acids. The germline V gene has CDR1 SGHTA and CDR2 FQGNSA. V was pared by 5 bases and J by 0 bases, with 3 bases of the junction left unmatched. CDR3 bases: TGTGCCAGCAGCCTTACTAGCGGGAGCTCCTACGAGCAGTACTTC. It yields the protein CASSLTSGSSYEQYF.

The chain joins TRBV5-1 to TRBJ2-3, with TRBD2 matching 10 bases. This CDR3 is built from 16 residues. The trim removed 7 bases at V and 0 bases at J, leaving 8 bases unmatched. Germline CDR1 is SGHRS and CDR2 is YFSETQ. The CDR3 region has the DNA TGCGCCAGCGGCACTGGACTAGCGGCAAGCACAGATACGCAGTATTTT. Translated, it gives CASGTGLAASTDTQYF.

This clone occurred a few times. The chain links TRBV28 to TRBJ2-2, with D possibly TRBD1 on 5 matching bases. Between the trimmed V and J ends, which lost 6 bases and 6 bases, there was a span of 20 bases. The CDR3 is 16 amino acids. CDR1 and CDR2 (germline): MDHEN, SYDVKM. CDR3 sequence (DNA): TGTGCCAGCAGCCACCGACAGTGGTATGACTCCGGGGAGCTGTTTTTT. Its protein is CASSHRQWYDSGELFF.

The V gene is TRBV7-2, the J gene TRBJ2-4; 8 bases fit TRBD2. Trimming at V came to 5 bases and at J to 0 bases, leaving 6 bases not matched to a gene. This CDR3 spans 16 amino acids. The germline CDR1 and CDR2 sequences are SGHTA and FQGNSA. The CDR3 loop is CASSPRLAGAKNIQYF. Here the CDR3 DNA reads TGTGCCAGCAGCCCCAGGCTAGCGGGAGCCAAAAACATTCAGTACTTC.

The V call is TRBV30, the J call TRBJ2-7, with D hard to call. The germline V gene has CDR1 GTSNPN and CDR2 SVGIG (reference sequence). V was clipped by 5 bases and J by 1 base, with 12 bases between them. The CDR3 contains 13 residues. As DNA, the CDR3 is TGTGCCTGGGCCCTAGGATCGTCCTACGAGCAGTACTTC. The encoded protein is CAWALGSSYEQYF.